These 27 T cell receptor delta chains originate from one sample sequenced in a study of γδ T cells in repeated Plasmodium falciparum infection (dated by TCRdb to the early 2020s). For bulk TCR repertoire analysis, Vgamma9/Vdelta2+ and Vdelta2-negative gammadelta T cell populations were isolated by flow sorting from peripheral blood mononuclear cells. Libraries were constructed by multiplex PCR. Sequencing used an Illumina MiSeq. TCRdb reanalyzed the public reads with the CATT caller, and identical DNA sequences were merged afterwards. The sample includes approximately 53,000 delta-chain clones, with 1.7% observed a single time. The biggest ten clones account for approximately 15% of the sample. The sequencing input was gamma-delta T cells from blood. All receptors derive from a pool of human donors (malaria-infected and uninfected, not separated).

This clone was found a few times. The protein TCRdb gives is from a much larger clone and does not agree with this DNA's translation at residue 19, likely a read error; the protein shown here comes from the DNA. The chain combines TRDV1 with TRDJ1, with TRDD3 matching over 7 bases. As TCRdb names no J gene, one was assigned here on the basis of a DNA match to germline. With V trimmed by 2 bases and J by 3 bases, 33 bases remained unmatched. Germline V gene lookup returns CDR1 TSWWSYY and CDR2 QGS. This CDR3 is built from 24 residues. The CDR3 loop reads CALGEGEGTVIPVLGIACPDKLIF. The CDR3 region has the DNA TGTGCTCTTGGGGAAGGGGAAGGAACGGTCATTCCAGTACTGGGGATTGCCTGCCCCGATAAACTCATCTTT.

This clone turned up a few times. Since a far larger clone is one base different, this is likely a read error. Other DNA sequences within the sample encode an identical CDR3. This chain links TRDV1 with TRDJ1, with D maybe TRDD3 (7 bases). The J gene, missing from TCRdb, was assigned here through DNA to germline matching. CDR1 TSWWSYY and CDR2 QGS come from the germline V gene. The V end was cut by 3 bases, the J end by 7 bases, with 36 bases between. The CDR3 is 21 residues long. CDR3 sequence (DNA): TGTGCTCTTGGGGAGGGAAAACGCGGCCTTCCCTGGACTGGGGACACGGTTAAACTCATCTTT. Its protein product is CALGEGKRGLPWTGDTVKLIF.

A remark on this clone: For this DNA, TCRdb reports the protein of a much larger clone, which diverges at residue 6, most likely from a read error; the protein presented here is translated directly from the DNA. The chain couples TRAV38-2/DV8 to TRDJ1; D possibly corresponds to TRDD2 (6 bases). TCRdb offers no J gene call, so here the DNA was matched to germline to obtain one. The CDR3 is made up of 21 amino acids. The germline gives CDR1 TSESDYY, CDR2 QEAYKQQN. V gave up 4 bases and J gave up 5 bases, with 36 bases separating them. The CDR3 protein is CAYRGSPTSRGKSSVEDKLIF. The CDR3 DNA sequence: TGTGCTTATAGGGGCTCTCCTACTTCTAGGGGTAAATCGAGTGTGGAAGATAAACTCATCTTT.

This clone occurred many times. This DNA's translation and the protein TCRdb lists, from a much larger clone, do not match at residue 25, likely due to a read error; the protein shown is translated from the DNA. This CDR3 is also generated by other DNA sequences in the sample. The rearrangement uses TRDV1 and TRDJ1, with TRDD3 identical over 13 bases. This CDR3 has 28 residues. Germline V gene data show CDR1 as TSWWSYY and CDR2 as QGS. The CDR3 reads CALGELSHGFLREPYWGIRRAYTDELIF. As DNA, the CDR3 is TGTGCTCTTGGGGAACTTAGTCATGGGTTCCTAAGGGAGCCGTACTGGGGGATACGTAGGGCGTACACCGATGAACTCATCTTT.

Relative to its sample, this clone is medium-sized. Other DNA sequences in the same sample also yield this CDR3. This chain connects TRDV1 to TRDJ2, with 9 bases identical to TRDD3. J gave up 4 bases and V 3 bases, and 12 bases lay outside the gene matches. Germline values: CDR1 TSWWSYY, CDR2 QGS. CDR3 length: 18 residues. The DNA for the CDR3 is TGTGCTCTTGGGGAGCCCCTTGGGGGATATCAGGCGACAGCACAACTCTTCTTT. It encodes CALGEPLGGYQATAQLFF.

This clone was recorded a few times. TCRdb's listed protein matches a much larger clone and diverges from this DNA's translation at residue 4, likely through a read error; the protein shown comes from the DNA. The chain recombines TRDV1 with TRDJ1; 11 nucleotides match TRDD3. Here the J gene came from matching the DNA to germline, since TCRdb omits it. Germline CDR1 is TSWWSYY and CDR2 is QGS. The CDR3 contains 21 residues. CDR3 in DNA: TGTGCTCTTGAGGAACTTCACCCTACCCCAGATGGGGGATACGACCCCGATAAACTCATCTTT. Its translation is CALEELHPTPDGGYDPDKLIF.

Details on this clone: A single base is all that separates this from a far larger clone, so a read error is likely. Other DNA variants within this sample encode the same CDR3. The rearrangement joins TRDV1 to TRDJ1; 7 positions match TRDD3. CDR1 and CDR2 from the germline V gene are TSWWSYY and QGS. This CDR3 contains 23 residues. V trimming: 0 bases; J trimming: 0 bases; junction bases outside the gene matches: 25. CDR3 sequence reads: CALGELDFSPSCKLGSYTDKLIF. The CDR3 DNA reads TGTGCTCTTGGGGAACTAGATTTCTCTCCGTCTTGTAAACTGGGGTCATACACCGATAAACTCATCTTT.

In this sample, this clone turned up many times. With only one base between it and a far larger clone, this is likely a read error. The same CDR3 also results from other DNA sequences found in this sample. V usage is TRDV1 and J usage is TRDJ1, with unresolved D. CDR3 length: 16 amino acids. Trimming removed 2 bases at V and 0 bases at J, with 13 bases between. Germline assignment: CDR1 TSWWSYY and CDR2 QGS. CDR3 protein: CALGELPPPYTDKLIF. DNA for the CDR3: TGTGCTCTTGGGGAATTGCCCCCACCGTACACCGATAAACTCATCTTT.

Within the sample, this clone is medium-sized. This sequence may be a read error, since a much larger clone differs from it by one base. Other DNA sequences of this sample code for an identical CDR3. The chain joins TRDV2 to TRDJ1; no clear D gene. Germline V lookup: CDR1 GEAIGNYY, CDR2 EKD. The CDR3 totals 14 residues. The V end lost 0 bases, the J end lost 10 bases, and 17 bases lay between the germline ends. The CDR3 DNA is TGTGCCTGTGACACCCCTTTTGTAGTGGGCGTACTCATCTTT. This encodes CACDTPFVVGVLIF.

This clone is judged medium-sized (0.01 to 0.1%). The same CDR3 also results from other DNA sequences found in this sample. The rearrangement uses TRDV1 and TRDJ1; D is ambiguous. Germline V gene sequence: CDR1 TSWWSYY, CDR2 QGS. The CDR3 contains 14 residues. Between the trimmed V and J ends, which lost 2 bases and 3 bases, there was a span of 10 bases. The CDR3 sequence is CALGEVAPPDKLIF. CDR3 in DNA: TGTGCTCTTGGGGAAGTGGCCCCCCCCGATAAACTCATCTTT.

This clone showed up many times. TCRdb shows a much larger clone's protein in place of this DNA's translation, and the two differ at residue 15, likely through a read error; the protein shown is translated from the DNA. The V gene is TRDV1, the J gene TRDJ1; D perhaps matches TRDD2 (5 bases). Trimming pared 0 bases from V and 1 base from J, leaving 27 bases between. The length of the CDR3 is 21 residues. Germline CDR1 and CDR2: TSWWSYY and QGS. The CDR3 DNA is TGTGCTCTTGGGGAACTACTATTCGCCTACGTTGTTCCGCAGTGCACCGATAAACTCATCTTT. Its translation: CALGELLFAYVVPQCTDKLIF.

A note on this clone: A read error is likely here: a far larger clone is one base away. Other DNA sequences in the sample encode the same CDR3. The chain recombines TRDV1 with TRDJ1; 9 bases align to TRDD3. No J gene was available from TCRdb, and it was assigned here by a germline match of the DNA. The V gene's germline CDR1 is TSWWSYY and CDR2 QGS. The CDR3 totals 21 residues. The CDR3 here is CALGENEGPLGETLYTDKLIF. CDR3 coding DNA: TGTGCTCTCGGGGAAAACGAGGGCCCACTGGGGGAAACCCTCTACACCGATAAACTCATCTTT.

This clone appeared a few times. TCRdb's entry gives the protein of a much larger clone, which mismatches this DNA's translation at residue 9, likely from a read error; the protein reported here is translated from the DNA. The chain is built from TRDV3 and TRDJ1; 9 nucleotides match TRDD3. Germline CDR1 is TVYSNPD and CDR2 is GDNSRS (reference sequence). The length of the CDR3 is 16 residues. With V trimmed by 4 bases and J by 3 bases, 15 bases remained unmatched. The CDR3 sequence is CASGPYWGTQPDKLIF. CDR3 nucleotides: TGTGCCTCGGGGCCATACTGGGGGACACAACCCGATAAACTCATCTTT.

This clone showed up just a few times. With a far larger clone one base away, a read error is the likely cause. This same CDR3 is encoded by further DNA sequences in the sample. The V gene reported is TRDV1; the J gene is uncalled; TRDD3 is taken as the D call from the table, unchecked against the DNA. The CDR3 is 20 amino acids. Germline V gene data show CDR1 as TSWWSYY and CDR2 as QGS. The CDR3 DNA sequence: TGTGCTCTTGGGGAACCTTCCTACGGGCCCTGGGGGCCTTTGGCCGATAAGCTCATCTTT. Protein product: CALGEPSYGPWGPLADKLIF.

Of note for this clone: A far larger clone lies a single base away; this is likely a read error. Other DNA sequences of this sample code for an identical CDR3. The chain joins TRDV1 to TRDJ1; TRDD3 agrees at 13 bases. The CDR3 extends over 22 amino acids. The germline V gene encodes CDR1 TSWWSYY and CDR2 QGS. This chain's CDR3 is CALGELRRYWGIRYPNTDKLIF. The CDR3 DNA sequence: TGTGCTCTTGGGGAACTACGGCGATACTGGGGGATACGCTATCCTAACACTGATAAACTCATCTTT.

There are a few counts of this clone. TCRdb lists the protein of a much larger clone for this DNA, which differs at residue 3, so this is likely a read error; the protein given here is translated from the DNA itself. The CDR3: CARDTLGLSEDTDKLIF. DNA of the CDR3: TGTGCCCGTGACACCTTAGGACTCTCAGAGGACACCGATAAACTCATCTTT. V is TRDV2 and J is TRDJ1, with unresolved D. CDR1 GEAIGNYY and CDR2 EKD come from the germline V gene. This CDR3 is 17 amino acids long.

This clone was seen more than once but under ten times. A much larger clone differs by one base, so this may be a read error. Other DNA sequences in the sample encode the same CDR3. The chain carries TRDV1 and TRDJ1; D is possibly TRDD2 (9 bases). The V gene's germline CDR1 is TSWWSYY and CDR2 QGS. The length of the CDR3 is 21 residues. CDR3 sequence (DNA): TGTGCTCTTGGGGAAGACCCTTCCTACGTAGCTGGGGGACCGGGTACCGACAAACTCATCTTT. This codes for CALGEDPSYVAGGPGTDKLIF.

With respect to this clone: This likely reflects a read error, since a far larger clone is one base away. At the DNA level, this CDR3 is encoded by other sequences in the same sample as well. This chain links TRDV2 with TRDJ3; 12 positions agree with TRDD3. No J gene was available from TCRdb, and it was assigned here by a germline match of the DNA. J gave up 4 bases and V 3 bases, and 12 bases lay outside the gene matches. The germline V gene has CDR1 GEAIGNYY and CDR2 EKD. This CDR3 contains 20 residues. The CDR3 DNA is TGTGCCTGTGACTCTGTGCTGGGGGATACGCTCGCATGGGACACCCGACAGATGTTTTTC. Translated: CACDSVLGDTLAWDTRQMFF.

In this sample, this clone turned up a few times. The TCRdb protein comes from a much larger clone and disagrees with this DNA's translation at residue 11, likely due to a read error; the protein given here is derived from the DNA. The V and J genes are TRDV1 and TRDJ1; 13 nucleotides match TRDD3. The J gene was missing in TCRdb and was found by matching the end of the DNA to germline. The V gene's germline CDR1 is TSWWSYY and CDR2 QGS. Trimming removed 2 bases from V and 2 bases from J; junction bases left unmatched: 23. This CDR3 is built from 23 residues. Here the CDR3 DNA reads TGTGCTCTTGGGGAAATTGGGGGAACTTCCCCTTCATACTGGGGGATACGGACCGATAAACTCATCTTT. This sequence encodes CALGEIGGTSPSYWGIRTDKLIF.

In its sample, this clone was seen many times. TCRdb assigns this DNA the protein of a much larger clone, which departs from its translation at residue 10; this likely reflects a read error, and the protein shown comes from translating the DNA. The chain employs TRDV1 and TRDJ1; 7 nucleotides line up with TRDD3. The length of the CDR3 is 22 residues. The germline gives CDR1 TSWWSYY, CDR2 QGS. V lost 7 bases, J lost 0 bases, and 29 bases stayed unmatched. CDR3 nucleotide sequence: TGTGCTCTTGAGGCCCCGCCGTCCCATGCTGGGGGCCGACAACTGTACACCGATAAACTCATCTTT. This encodes CALEAPPSHAGGRQLYTDKLIF.

This clone occurred many times. TCRdb assigns this DNA the protein of a much larger clone, which departs from its translation at residue 9; this likely reflects a read error, and the protein shown comes from translating the DNA. This rearrangement joins TRDV1 to TRDJ1; the D gene is possibly TRDD3 (5 bases). Germline V CDR1 and CDR2: TSWWSYY, QGS. This CDR3 has 16 residues. With 0 bases removed from V and 4 bases from J, the gap between germline ends came to 15 bases. The chain's CDR3 is CALGELGHQGSDKLIF. The CDR3 DNA reads TGTGCTCTTGGGGAACTAGGACACCAGGGGAGCGATAAACTCATCTTT.

This clone was counted ten times or more. For this DNA, TCRdb reports the protein of a much larger clone, which diverges at residue 9, most likely from a read error; the protein presented here is translated directly from the DNA. The chain joins TRDV2 to TRDJ1; 11 nucleotides align to TRDD3. No J segment appears in TCRdb, so it was assigned here by matching the sequence to germline. V trimming: 6 bases; J trimming: 2 bases; junction bases outside the gene matches: 28. The CDR3 loop spans 22 amino acids. Germline V gene sequence: CDR1 GEAIGNYY, CDR2 EKD. DNA for the CDR3: TGTGCCTGTTGGCATCCTACGTCTCCTAGGTCTACTGGGGGATATTTTACCGATAAACTCATCTTT. It is translated as CACWHPTSPRSTGGYFTDKLIF.

The sample holds many counts of this clone. TCRdb records a much larger clone's protein for this DNA, with a difference at residue 12 that likely arises from a read error; the protein given is the translation of the DNA. CDR3 coding DNA: TGTGCTCTTGGGGAACTAGTCTTATCCTGCGCCATGGGGGACGCAAACACCGATAAACTCATCTTT. This translates into CALGELVLSCAMGDANTDKLIF. V gene TRDV1 combines with J gene TRDJ1; 7 bases agree with TRDD3. Germline CDR1 and CDR2: TSWWSYY and QGS. Unmatched junction bases numbered 22, after V lost 0 bases and J lost 0 bases. The CDR3 sequence is 22 residues long.

This clone was counted between two and nine times. This DNA's translation and the protein TCRdb lists, from a much larger clone, do not match at residue 13, likely due to a read error; the protein shown is translated from the DNA. The chain has TRDV1 and TRDJ1; 7 nucleotides agree with TRDD3. CDR3 length: 19 amino acids. CDR1 and CDR2 from the germline V gene are TSWWSYY and QGS. The J segment lost 2 bases and the V segment lost 4 bases, leaving 19 bases of the junction unmatched. The CDR3 spells CALGAQGSFVWGGTDKLIF. CDR3 sequence (DNA): TGTGCTCTTGGGGCCCAGGGCTCCTTCGTCTGGGGGGGTACCGATAAACTCATCTTT.

Points on this clone: One base separates it from a far larger clone, so it is likely a read error. At the DNA level, this CDR3 is encoded by other sequences in the same sample as well. The chain has TRDV1 and TRDJ1; a weak D match, TRDD2 (6 bases). This CDR3 contains 21 residues. Germline V CDR1 and CDR2: TSWWSYY, QGS. DNA of the CDR3: TGTGCTCTTGGGGTTCAAGGGTGGCTCCTACTTCGTACTTCGTACACTGATAAACTCATCTTT. As protein: CALGVQGWLLLRTSYTDKLIF.

On this clone: The mismatch at residue 11 between this DNA's translation and the TCRdb protein of a much larger clone likely reflects a read error; the protein shown is translated from the DNA. V usage is TRDV2 and J usage is TRDJ3; 13 bases fit TRDD3. The J gene was missing in TCRdb and was found by matching the end of the DNA to germline. The ends lost 3 bases at V and 3 bases at J; junction bases unmatched: 7. The germline V gene has CDR1 GEAIGNYY and CDR2 EKD. This CDR3 comprises 19 residues. This chain's CDR3 is CACDVLGDTSFWDTRQMFF. The CDR3 DNA reads as TGTGCCTGTGACGTACTGGGGGATACGAGCTTCTGGGACACCCGACAGATGTTTTTC.

This clone turned up a few times. The protein held in TCRdb is that of a much larger clone and does not match this DNA's translation at residue 8, likely because of a read error; the protein shown is translated from the DNA. J is TRDJ1 and V is TRDV1, with TRDD3 matching over 10 bases. Trimming removed 3 bases from V and 4 bases from J; junction bases left unmatched: 23. CDR1 and CDR2 from the germline V gene are TSWWSYY and QGS. The CDR3 covers 21 residues. The CDR3 protein is CALGDTRVYWGITRDDDKLIF. CDR3 bases: TGTGCTCTTGGGGATACTAGGGTGTACTGGGGGATCACGCGGGATGACGATAAACTCATCTTT.